Following are 25 T cell receptor beta chains from one sample sequenced in a study of beta chain features in type 1 diabetes. Sequenced material consisted of expressed TCRB transcripts (all of the isolated RNA was reverse transcribed). Generated by immunoSEQ multiplex PCR, the TCRdb table keeps only in-frame clones and is missing some. This table has 300,000 to 350,000 clones, 20% appearing once. Sequences were obtained from naive CD4+ T cells from blood. The source is a woman aged 18-29 years in good health.

This clone has more than one count but fewer than ten. The rearrangement uses TRBV6-5 and TRBJ2-3; weak D call: TRBD1 (6 bases). The V end lost 6 bases, the J end lost 5 bases, and 15 bases lay between the germline ends. The V gene's germline CDR1 is MNHEY and CDR2 SVGAGI. The CDR3 contains 14 residues. CDR3 in amino acids: CASSAYRDKDTQYF. CDR3 bases: TGTGCCAGCAGCGCTTACCGGGACAAAGATACGCAGTATTTT.

This clone was observed a few times. The chain couples TRBV5-6 to TRBJ2-6, with 8 bases aligning to TRBD2. V dropped 4 bases and J dropped 0; count of bases not matched to a gene: 3. The CDR3 extends over 16 amino acids. Germline V gene lookup returns CDR1 SGHDT and CDR2 YYEEEE. The CDR3 sequence is CASSRGGFSGANVLTF. The CDR3 nucleotides are TGTGCCAGCAGCCGGGGGGGTTTCTCTGGGGCCAACGTCCTGACTTTC.

The chain recombines TRBV18 with TRBJ2-5, with unresolved D. This CDR3 is 15 amino acids long. V lost 3 bases, J lost 1 base, and 12 bases lay in between. The germline V gene encodes CDR1 KGHSH and CDR2 LQKENI. CDR3 loop: CASSPPSAFQETQYF. DNA for the CDR3: TGTGCCAGCTCACCCCCGAGTGCTTTCCAAGAGACCCAGTACTTC.

There are a few counts of this clone. The rearrangement uses TRBV27 and TRBJ1-2; TRBD1 is a possible D gene (5 bases). Germline CDR1 reads MNHEY; CDR2 reads SMNVEV (reference sequence). The CDR3 loop spans 14 amino acids. Between the trimmed V and J ends, which lost 2 bases and 4 bases, there was a span of 11 bases. The CDR3 here is CASSLGVGAYGYTF. The DNA for the CDR3 is TGTGCCAGCAGTTTAGGGGTAGGGGCCTATGGCTACACCTTC.

This clone was counted between two and nine times. CDR3 sequence (DNA): TGTGCCATCAGTGAGACCTGGACTAGTTGGAATGAGCAGTTCTTC. Its translation: CAISETWTSWNEQFF. The chain links TRBV10-3 to TRBJ2-1, with TRBD2 matching over 7 bases. Germline V lookup: CDR1 ENHRY, CDR2 SYGVKD. The CDR3 contains 15 residues. With 2 bases clipped from V and 7 bases from J, the junction kept 8 bases outside the gene matches.

This chain joins TRBV5-1 and TRBJ2-1; perhaps TRBD1 as D (5 bases). Per germline, CDR1 SGHRS and CDR2 YFSETQ. V was cut by 0 bases and J by 9 bases, with 13 bases left in between. This CDR3 is 14 amino acids long. CDR3 region: CASSLGQGYTEQFF. In DNA, the CDR3 is TGCGCCAGCAGCTTGGGGCAGGGATATACTGAGCAGTTCTTC.

This clone has more than one count but fewer than ten. The chain carries TRBV30 and TRBJ2-5, with TRBD2 matching over 7 bases. The germline V gene encodes CDR1 GTSNPN and CDR2 SVGIG (reference sequence). The V segment lost 3 bases and the J segment 3 bases; nucleotides outside the gene matches: 7. The CDR3 sequence is 14 residues long. The CDR3 loop is CAWRDLGGKETQYF. CDR3 in DNA: TGTGCCTGGAGAGATCTGGGGGGGAAAGAGACCCAGTACTTC.

The chain has TRBV2 and TRBJ2-1, with TRBD1 matching 8 bases. CDR1 SNHLY and CDR2 FYNNEI come from the germline V gene. J gave up 10 bases and V 0 bases, and 14 bases lay outside the gene matches. This CDR3 region has 17 residues. CDR3 in DNA: TGTGCCAGCAGTGAAGCGCTTGATGACAGGGGACGAGGAGAGCAGTTCTTC. Its protein is CASSEALDDRGRGEQFF.

Concerning this clone: Distinct nucleotide sequences in the sample also encode this CDR3. This rearrangement joins TRBV7-9 to TRBJ2-3, with D perhaps TRBD2 (5 bases). Germline V gives CDR1 SEHNR, CDR2 FQNEAQ (reference sequence). V was clipped by 5 bases and J by 6 bases, with 9 bases between them. The CDR3 has 12 amino acids. The CDR3 is CASSLLADTQYF. The CDR3 DNA reads TGTGCCAGCAGCCTTTTAGCGGATACGCAGTATTTT.

V gene TRBV11-1 combines with J gene TRBJ2-7; possible D gene TRBD1, 5 bases. CDR3 length: 14 residues. The germline gives CDR1 SGHAT, CDR2 FQDESV (reference sequence). V was trimmed by 5 bases and J by 0 bases, leaving 11 bases between them. The CDR3 DNA reads TGTGCCAGCAGCCACGCAGGGTACTCCTACGAGCAGTACTTC. It encodes CASSHAGYSYEQYF.

This chain uses TRBV4-1 with TRBJ2-7; 9 bases align to TRBD2. V lost 1 base, J lost 4 bases, and 8 bases stayed unmatched. The germline V gene encodes CDR1 MGHRA and CDR2 YSYEKL. The CDR3 length is 16 residues. This CDR3 reads CASSQGFSGSKYEQYF. The CDR3, as DNA: TGCGCCAGCAGCCAAGGTTTTAGCGGGAGCAAATACGAGCAGTACTTC.

This rearrangement joins TRBV15 to TRBJ2-5; D remains ambiguous. The CDR3 loop spans 15 amino acids. The germline V and J ends were trimmed by 0 bases and 2 bases, with 10 bases remaining between them. Germline V gene sequence: CDR1 LNHNV, CDR2 YYDKDF (reference sequence). The CDR3 here is CATSRDVVVQETQYF. The CDR3, as DNA: TGTGCCACCAGCAGAGATGTTGTAGTTCAAGAGACCCAGTACTTC.

This chain connects TRBV18 to TRBJ2-7; 10 nucleotides match TRBD2. CDR1 and CDR2 (germline): KGHSH, LQKENI. After removal of 3 bases from V and 5 bases from J, the junction contained 1 base not matched to a gene. This CDR3 has 13 amino acids. The CDR3 reads CASSPGTSDEQYF. The DNA for the CDR3 is TGTGCCAGCTCACCGGGGACTAGCGACGAGCAGTACTTC.

This clone was recorded a few times. In DNA, the CDR3 is TGTGCCTGGCGACCGGGACAGGGGAGATACGAAAAACTGTTTTTT. Its translation: CAWRPGQGRYEKLFF. The chain uses TRBV30 and TRBJ1-4, with 10 bases aligning to TRBD1. The J segment lost 8 bases and the V segment lost 5 bases, leaving 11 bases of the junction unmatched. Germline CDR1 reads GTSNPN; CDR2 reads SVGIG (reference sequence). The CDR3 is 15 residues long.

This clone was observed a handful of times. V usage is TRBV5-1 and J usage is TRBJ2-1; D might be TRBD2 (6 bases). Trimming left V 0 bases short and J 4 bases short, with 14 bases between. Germline V gene sequence: CDR1 SGHRS, CDR2 YFSETQ. The CDR3 runs 16 residues. The CDR3, as DNA: TGCGCCAGCAGCTTGGGAGGAGGGGACCTATACAATGAGCAGTTCTTC. The encoded protein is CASSLGGGDLYNEQFF.

J is TRBJ1-5 and V is TRBV5-1; 8 nucleotides align to TRBD1. The CDR3 runs 15 residues. Per germline, CDR1 SGHRS and CDR2 YFSETQ. The V and J ends lost 4 bases and 4 bases, in that order; junction bases with no gene match: 7. The chain's CDR3 is CASSLGQGVNQPQHF. CDR3 coding DNA: TGCGCCAGCAGCCTTGGACAGGGAGTGAATCAGCCCCAGCATTTT.

J is TRBJ1-2 and V is TRBV11-3; tentative D call: TRBD1 (6 bases). Germline V gives CDR1 SGHNT, CDR2 YENEEA. The CDR3 runs 13 residues. V lost 5 bases and J lost 4, with 11 bases in between. The CDR3 DNA sequence: TGTGCCAGCAGCCCAGGACAGCTCTATGGCTACACCTTC. It codes for CASSPGQLYGYTF.

V gene TRBV9 combines with J gene TRBJ2-3; TRBD1 agrees at 7 bases. V lost 4 bases to trimming and J lost 3 bases; unmatched junction nucleotides: 5. This CDR3 region has 14 residues. Germline V lookup: CDR1 SGDLS, CDR2 YYNGEE. In DNA form, the CDR3 reads TGTGCCAGCAGCATTCAGACAGGGACAGATACGCAGTATTTT. This codes for CASSIQTGTDTQYF.

The chain employs TRBV19 and TRBJ1-1; 7 bases align to TRBD1. CDR3 length: 14 amino acids. V shed 4 bases, J shed 1 base, and the junction held 3 bases outside the gene matches. Looked up from germline, CDR1 is LNHDA and CDR2 is SQIVND (reference sequence). In DNA form, the CDR3 reads TGTGCCAGTAGTACCTGGACAGGGAACACTGAAGCTTTCTTT. Translated: CASSTWTGNTEAFF.

This chain connects TRBV18 to TRBJ1-2; 9 bases are a match to TRBD1. CDR1 KGHSH and CDR2 LQKENI come from the germline V gene. This CDR3 is built from 14 residues. The V and J ends lost 6 bases and 0 bases, in that order; junction bases with no gene match: 2. CDR3 sequence reads: CASSGQGTNYGYTF. CDR3 DNA: TGTGCCAGCTCCGGACAGGGGACTAACTATGGCTACACCTTC.

This clone was detected only a few times. The gene calls are TRBV15 and TRBJ1-4, with D perhaps TRBD1 (6 bases). The CDR3 spans 16 residues. Germline-derived CDR1 and CDR2 are LNHNV and YYDKDF (reference sequence). With 0 bases removed from V and 8 bases from J, the gap between germline ends came to 16 bases. The DNA of the CDR3 is TGTGCCACCAGCAGAGATGACATACAGGGAACAGAAAAACTGTTTTTT. Its protein is CATSRDDIQGTEKLFF.

This chain connects TRBV7-9 to TRBJ2-1; weak D call: TRBD1 (5 bases). There are 16 residues in the CDR3. Trimming took off 1 base at V and 2 bases at J, with 12 bases between the two ends. The germline CDR1 and CDR2 sequences are SEHNR and FQNEAQ (reference sequence). CDR3 protein: CASSLVRGQAYNEQFF. The CDR3 nucleotides read TGTGCCAGCAGCTTAGTTAGGGGTCAGGCCTACAATGAGCAGTTCTTC.

This clone was picked up a small number of times. The J gene is TRBJ2-7, the V gene TRBV5-1; D may be TRBD1 (5 bases). V was cut by 0 bases and J by 3 bases, with 10 bases left in between. The CDR3 runs to 14 residues. The germline CDR1 and CDR2 sequences are SGHRS and YFSETQ. This CDR3 reads CASSLGQTLYEQYF. CDR3 coding DNA: TGCGCCAGCAGCTTGGGACAGACACTCTACGAGCAGTACTTC.

This clone appeared a few times. The chain uses TRBV5-4 and TRBJ1-3, with D possibly TRBD1 on 5 matching bases. This CDR3 has 16 residues. V was shortened by 2 bases and J by 0 bases, with 12 bases between the two germline ends. Looked up from germline, CDR1 is SGHNT and CDR2 is YYREEE (reference sequence). The CDR3 is CASSFGGARSGNTIYF. The DNA for the CDR3 is TGTGCCAGCAGCTTCGGTGGGGCCCGCTCTGGAAACACCATATATTTT.

The chain has TRBV2 and TRBJ2-2; 8 positions match TRBD1. Germline V gives CDR1 SNHLY, CDR2 FYNNEI. After removal of 2 bases from V and 2 bases from J, the junction contained 4 bases not matched to a gene. This CDR3 spans 16 amino acids. In DNA, the CDR3 is TGTGCCAGCAGTGAAATGGCAGGGGGCAACACCGGGGAGCTGTTTTTT. Protein: CASSEMAGGNTGELFF.